This T cell receptor (beta chain) stems from a study of cytomegalovirus exposure and HLA in healthy donors. Study findings and constraints: Indistinguishable V segments such as TRBV6-2 and TRBV6-3 were excluded. Later analysis associated a missense DCLRE1C variant with TCR beta V- and J-gene trimming.

V was pared by 5 bases and J by 6 bases, with 1 base of the junction left unmatched. This CDR3 spans 15 amino acids. Germline-derived CDR1 and CDR2 are LGHNT and FRNRAP. The PCR made use of 60 Vbeta and 13 Jbeta primers. Assay: immunoSEQ multiplex PCR; the TCRdb copy retains only in-frame clones and omits some. The sample includes roughly 130,000 clones, less than 80% of them seen just once. This clone came up a few times. Its antigen is as yet unknown. This receptor was taken from a woman in her forties or fifties in good health and CMV-seropositive. The sample taken for sequencing was PBMCs. The chain recombines TRBV12-5 with TRBJ2-2, with TRBD2 identical over 15 bases. In DNA form, the CDR3 reads TGTGCTAGTGGTCGGACTAGCGGGGGGGCCGGGGAGCTGTTTTTT. Its protein product is CASGRTSGGAGELFF.